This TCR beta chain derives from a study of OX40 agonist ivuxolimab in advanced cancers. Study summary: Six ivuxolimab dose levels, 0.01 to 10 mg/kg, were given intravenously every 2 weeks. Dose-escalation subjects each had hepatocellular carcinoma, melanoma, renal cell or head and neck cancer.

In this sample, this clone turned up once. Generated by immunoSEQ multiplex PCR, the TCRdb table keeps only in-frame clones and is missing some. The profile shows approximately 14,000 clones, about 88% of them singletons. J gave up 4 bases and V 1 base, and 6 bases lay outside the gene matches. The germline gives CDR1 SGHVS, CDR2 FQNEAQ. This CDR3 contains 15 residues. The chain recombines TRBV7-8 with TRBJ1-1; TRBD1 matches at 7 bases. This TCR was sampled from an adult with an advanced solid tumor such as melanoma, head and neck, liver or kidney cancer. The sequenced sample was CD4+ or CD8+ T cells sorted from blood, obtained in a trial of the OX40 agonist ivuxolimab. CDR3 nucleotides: TGTGCCAGCAGCTTAGGGACAGGTGTTGGCACTGAAGCTTTCTTT. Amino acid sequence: CASSLGTGVGTEAFF.